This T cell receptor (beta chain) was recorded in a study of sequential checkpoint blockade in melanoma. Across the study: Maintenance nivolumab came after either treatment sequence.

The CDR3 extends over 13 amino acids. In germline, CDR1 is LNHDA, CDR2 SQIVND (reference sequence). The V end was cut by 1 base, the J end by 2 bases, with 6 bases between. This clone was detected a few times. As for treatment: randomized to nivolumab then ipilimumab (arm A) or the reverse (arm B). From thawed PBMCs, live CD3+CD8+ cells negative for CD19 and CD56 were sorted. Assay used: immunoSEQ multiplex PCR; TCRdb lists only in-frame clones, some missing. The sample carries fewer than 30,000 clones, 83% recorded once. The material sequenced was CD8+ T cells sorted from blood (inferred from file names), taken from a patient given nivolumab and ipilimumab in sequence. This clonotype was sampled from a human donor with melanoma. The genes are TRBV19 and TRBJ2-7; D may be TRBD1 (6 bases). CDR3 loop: CASSIGQAYEQYF. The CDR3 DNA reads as TGTGCCAGTAGTATAGGACAGGCCTACGAGCAGTACTTC.